The 13 T cell receptor beta chains below come from one sample, sequenced in a study of control samples from healthy donors and cancer patients. Clones were read by immunoSEQ multiplex PCR, and TCRdb kept only the in-frame ones, dropping some. This table holds 100,000 to 150,000 clones, 85% to 95% found once. Sequencing was done on a sample of PBMCs. All receptors derive from a middle-aged man with head and neck cancer.

The chain is built from TRBV10-3 and TRBJ1-1; the match to TRBD1 covers 7 bases. V gave up 6 bases and J gave up 2 bases; unmatched junction bases: 3. Germline CDR1 and CDR2: ENHRY and SYGVKD. There are 13 residues in the CDR3. The DNA of the CDR3 is TGTGCCATCAGGGGACAGCTAAACACTGAAGCTTTCTTT. Its protein is CAIRGQLNTEAFF.

V gene TRBV5-4 combines with J gene TRBJ1-2, with 9 positions matching TRBD1. The CDR3 sequence is 13 residues long. V shed 5 bases, J shed 7 bases, and the junction held 6 bases outside the gene matches. CDR1 and CDR2 from the germline V gene are SGHNT and YYREEE (reference sequence). The CDR3 DNA is TGTGCCAGCAGGCGACAGGGGGAGATTGGCTACACCTTC. Its translation: CASRRQGEIGYTF.

The rearrangement uses TRBV27 and TRBJ2-1; 7 nucleotides line up with TRBD2. This CDR3 is built from 13 residues. Germline V CDR1 and CDR2: MNHEY, SMNVEV (reference sequence). V dropped 5 bases and J dropped 15; count of bases not matched to a gene: 13. The CDR3 spells CASSASGLNLAFF. The CDR3 DNA is TGTGCCAGCAGTGCTTCGGGACTAAATTTAGCGTTCTTC.

The V and J genes are TRBV30 and TRBJ1-5; D is perhaps TRBD1 (6 bases). The V end lost 5 bases, the J end lost 4 bases, and 9 bases lay between the germline ends. The germline CDR1 and CDR2 sequences are GTSNPN and SVGIG (reference sequence). The CDR3 covers 12 residues. DNA for the CDR3: TGTGCCTGGGACAGGTTTAATCAGCCCCAGCATTTT. This gives the protein CAWDRFNQPQHF.

V is TRBV7-2 and J is TRBJ1-5, with 10 bases lining up with TRBD1. The ends lost 0 bases at V and 5 bases at J; junction bases unmatched: 4. CDR1 is SGHTA, CDR2 FQGNSA, per germline. CDR3 length: 16 amino acids. CDR3 bases: TGTGCCAGCAGCTTAGCGACAGGGGGCACCCATCAGCCCCAGCATTTT. It specifies CASSLATGGTHQPQHF.

The rearrangement uses TRBV10-1 and TRBJ1-6, with D hard to call. Germline V gives CDR1 WNHNN, CDR2 SYGVQD (reference sequence). The CDR3 runs 14 residues. V lost 3 bases to trimming and J lost 4 bases, with 7 bases between them. CDR3 sequence reads: CASSERPYNSPLHF. CDR3 DNA: TGCGCCAGCAGTGAACGACCGTATAATTCACCCCTCCACTTT.

CDR3 coding DNA: TGTGCCAGCAGTTCAGGGAGGCCCTACGAGCAGTACTTC. Its protein is CASSSGRPYEQYF. This chain links TRBV28 with TRBJ2-7; the D gene is possibly TRBD2 (6 bases). Trimming took 4 bases from V and 2 from J, leaving 9 bases between them. From germline, CDR1 is MDHEN and CDR2 SYDVKM. The CDR3 is 13 amino acids.

This clone was found once. The V gene is TRBV4-3, the J gene TRBJ1-1; D is possibly TRBD1 (5 bases). Germline CDR1 is LGHNA and CDR2 is YSLEER. The V end was cut by 2 bases, the J end by 4 bases, with 17 bases between. The length of the CDR3 is 16 residues. CDR3 DNA: TGCGCCAGCAGCCAACTTACAGGTGTCTTTGGCACTGAAGCTTTCTTT. It yields the protein CASSQLTGVFGTEAFF.

V is TRBV7-9 and J is TRBJ1-1; 9 bases line up with TRBD1. The germline V gene encodes CDR1 SEHNR and CDR2 FQNEAQ (reference sequence). CDR3 length: 15 amino acids. Losses at the gene ends were 5 bases for V and 6 bases for J; bases not matched to a gene: 10. CDR3 nucleotides: TGTGCCAGCAGCGAGCCCGGGACAGGGAGCGCTGAAGCTTTCTTT. It specifies CASSEPGTGSAEAFF.

This clone was recorded only once. The chain carries TRBV28 and TRBJ2-1, with D perhaps assigned TRBD1 or TRBD2 (5 bases each). CDR1 and CDR2 (germline): MDHEN, SYDVKM. This CDR3 has 14 amino acids. V was clipped by 4 bases and J by 7 bases, with 14 bases between them. CDR3 sequence: CASSSPGTGNEQFF. The CDR3 bases are TGTGCCAGCAGTTCGCCAGGGACGGGAAATGAGCAGTTCTTC.

The chain links TRBV6-5 to TRBJ2-1, with 7 bases matching TRBD2. J lost 7 bases, V lost 6 bases, and 9 bases had no gene match. The CDR3 has 14 amino acids. CDR1 and CDR2 (germline): MNHEY, SVGAGI. In nucleotides, the CDR3 is TGTGCCAGCAGCTACGGGGGGATCCCGAATGAGCAGTTCTTC. It yields the protein CASSYGGIPNEQFF.

This clone has only one observation. The chain is built from TRBV4-3 and TRBJ1-2; D remains unclear. Trimming pared 0 bases from V and 0 bases from J, leaving 14 bases between. Germline V gene lookup returns CDR1 LGHNA and CDR2 YSLEER. This CDR3 contains 17 residues. The CDR3, as DNA: TGCGCCAGCAGCCAAGAGAAACAGATTCGACCTAACTATGGCTACACCTTC. It encodes CASSQEKQIRPNYGYTF.

The chain couples TRBV7-2 to TRBJ2-2, with D possibly being TRBD2 (6 bases). The CDR3 totals 16 residues. The germline V and J ends were trimmed by 6 bases and 1 base, with 15 bases remaining between them. Germline values: CDR1 SGHTA, CDR2 FQGNSA. The CDR3 nucleotides are TGTGCCAGCAGTAGTGGCGGGGCCTTGAACACCGGGGAGCTGTTTTTT. Its translation: CASSSGGALNTGELFF.